The sequence of this TCR beta chain was determined in a study of radiotherapy plus CTLA-4 blockade in lung cancer. A remark on this clone: What it recognizes is unknown.

Libraries were prepared by immunoSEQ multiplex PCR; TCRdb keeps only in-frame clonotypes and omits some of them. Here the sample spans about 62,000 clones, roughly 76% being singletons. Study conclusions and caveats: Reports identified early blood T cell clone dynamics, with interferon-beta, as the best response predictor.

V trimming: 0 bases; J trimming: 6 bases; junction bases outside the gene matches: 4. CDR3 length: 14 residues. CDR1 and CDR2 from the germline V gene are MNHEY and SMNVEV (reference sequence). The chain links TRBV27 to TRBJ2-5; 7 bases are a match to TRBD2. Material: peripheral blood, obtained from a patient treated with radiotherapy plus ipilimumab. The receptor comes from a human donor with non-small cell lung cancer who had a complete response to radiotherapy plus ipilimumab. Written as DNA, the CDR3 is TGTGCCAGCAGTTTATCGGGGGGGATAAAGACCCAGTACTTC. Translated: CASSLSGGIKTQYF.